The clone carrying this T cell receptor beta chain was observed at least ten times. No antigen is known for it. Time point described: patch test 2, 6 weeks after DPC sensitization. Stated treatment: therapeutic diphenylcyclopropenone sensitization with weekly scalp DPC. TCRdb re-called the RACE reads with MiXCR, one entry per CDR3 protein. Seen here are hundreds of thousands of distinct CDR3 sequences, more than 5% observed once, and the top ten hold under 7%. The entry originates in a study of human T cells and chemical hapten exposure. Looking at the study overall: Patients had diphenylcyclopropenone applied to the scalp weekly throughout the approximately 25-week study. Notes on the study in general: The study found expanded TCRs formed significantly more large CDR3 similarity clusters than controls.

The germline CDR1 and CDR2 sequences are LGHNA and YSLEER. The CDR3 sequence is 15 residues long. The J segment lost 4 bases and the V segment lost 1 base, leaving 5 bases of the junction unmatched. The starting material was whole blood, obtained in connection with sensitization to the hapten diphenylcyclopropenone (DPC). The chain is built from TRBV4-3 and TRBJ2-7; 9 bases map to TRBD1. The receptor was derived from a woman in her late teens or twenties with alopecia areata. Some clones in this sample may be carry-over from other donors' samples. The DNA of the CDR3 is TGCGCCAGCAGCCAAGCAGAGGGACAGGGTTACGAGCAGTACTTC. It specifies CASSQAEGQGYEQYF.